This T cell receptor beta chain was retrieved from a study of OX40 agonist ivuxolimab in advanced cancers. Across the whole study: People who had prior anti-PD-1, anti-PD-L1 or anti-CTLA-4 therapy could take part, and approximately 44% had some. Regarding the study as a whole: On average, CD8+ T cells had more expanded clones than CD4+.

Sequenced by immunoSEQ multiplex PCR; TCRdb stores in-frame clones only, minus some. The sample lists about 68,000 clones; around 88% were seen once. J gave up 5 bases and V 6 bases, and 9 bases lay outside the gene matches. CDR3 length: 14 amino acids. Per germline, CDR1 SNHLY and CDR2 FYNNEI. In the case of this clone: The antigen is undetermined.

The gene calls are TRBV2 and TRBJ1-2; 7 bases map to TRBD1. The sequencing here drew on CD4+ or CD8+ T cells sorted from blood, taken in a trial of the OX40 agonist ivuxolimab. The receptor's source is an adult with an advanced solid tumor such as melanoma, head and neck, liver or kidney cancer. This CDR3 reads CASSPNRQGYGYTF. The CDR3 DNA follows: TGTGCCAGCAGCCCTAACCGACAGGGTTATGGCTACACCTTC.